A single sample gave rise to the 10 T cell receptor beta chains below, sequenced in a study of lymphopenia after photon versus proton radiotherapy. Produced via immunoSEQ multiplex PCR; TCRdb's table is partial and in-frame only. This table has about 25,000 clones, about 91% appearing once. The source material was peripheral blood, sampled from a patient treated with photon-based radiotherapy. The source is a man aged 45-65 years with gastric cancer.

This clone appeared a single time. V usage is TRBV4-2 and J usage is TRBJ2-1; D is unclear. Looked up from germline, CDR1 is LGHNA and CDR2 is YNFKEQ. This CDR3 has 13 amino acids. Trimming took off 5 bases at V and 8 bases at J, with 13 bases between the two ends. The CDR3 nucleotides read TGTGCCAGCAGCGAAATGACTGGCGATGAGCAGTTCTTC. It is translated as CASSEMTGDEQFF.

This clone was seen only once. This rearrangement joins TRBV7-2 to TRBJ2-1, with 14 positions matching TRBD2. V lost 3 bases and J lost 12; bases outside the gene matches: 4. CDR1 SGHTA and CDR2 FQGNSA come from the germline V gene. The CDR3 contains 14 residues. The CDR3 coding sequence is TGTGCCAGCAGCTTGGGACTAGCGGGGGTCGGGCAGTTCTTC. It encodes CASSLGLAGVGQFF.

J is TRBJ1-5 and V is TRBV4-1, with 10 positions matching TRBD1. CDR3 size: 17 residues. J lost 4 bases, V lost 4 bases, and 10 bases had no gene match. The germline gives CDR1 MGHRA, CDR2 YSYEKL. CDR3 in amino acids: CASSPGQGQIANQPQHF. Here the CDR3 DNA reads TGCGCCAGCAGCCCGGGACAGGGGCAGATAGCAAATCAGCCCCAGCATTTT.

This clone came up a few times. V is TRBV7-9 and J is TRBJ2-7; D possibly corresponds to TRBD2 (6 bases). Trimming removed 5 bases from V and 0 bases from J, with 14 bases in between. Germline CDR1 is SEHNR and CDR2 is FQNEAQ (reference sequence). The CDR3 consists of 15 residues. DNA of the CDR3: TGTGCCAGCAGCGGTGGGGCGGGGAGCTCCTACGAGCAGTACGTC. Residues: CASSGGAGSSYEQYV.

The chain links TRBV12-5 to TRBJ1-3; 8 bases are a match to TRBD1. Germline loops: CDR1 LGHNT, CDR2 FRNRAP. This CDR3 is 19 amino acids long. Losses at the gene ends were 3 bases for V and 0 bases for J; bases not matched to a gene: 13. This CDR3 reads CASGLAGDRHSYSGNTIYF. The CDR3 nucleotides read TGTGCTAGTGGTTTAGCGGGGGACAGGCACTCCTACTCTGGAAACACCATATATTTT.

This chain joins TRBV6-5 and TRBJ2-3; perhaps TRBD1 as D (5 bases). V lost 4 bases and J lost 4, with 12 bases in between. In germline, CDR1 is MNHEY, CDR2 SVGAGI. The CDR3 contains 14 residues. CDR3 sequence (DNA): TGTGCCAGCAGTTCGCAGGGAAGGCCAGATACGCAGTATTTT. Amino acid sequence: CASSSQGRPDTQYF.

This rearrangement joins TRBV2 to TRBJ2-3; D gene uncertain. The CDR3 runs to 13 residues. Trimming stripped 2 bases from V and 1 base from J, with 4 bases between. Germline CDR1 reads SNHLY; CDR2 reads FYNNEI. The CDR3 bases are TGTGCCAGCAGTGAACGGGGCACAGATACGCAGTATTTT. Translating it yields CASSERGTDTQYF.

The V and J genes are TRBV2 and TRBJ2-2; D is uncertain. Germline-derived CDR1 and CDR2 are SNHLY and FYNNEI. The V gene lost 8 bases and the J gene lost 4 bases, with 14 bases spanning the gap. The CDR3 runs to 14 residues. CDR3 bases: TGTGCCAGCCGACTGAGAGTGAGCACCGGGGAGCTGTTTTTT. This sequence encodes CASRLRVSTGELFF.

The chain combines TRBV4-3 with TRBJ2-3; D may be TRBD2 (6 bases). Per germline, CDR1 LGHNA and CDR2 YSLEER. There are 15 residues in the CDR3. V lost 0 bases and J 0 bases, leaving 7 bases between the germline ends. The CDR3 loop reads CASSQDSGSTDTQYF. Written as DNA, the CDR3 is TGCGCCAGCAGCCAAGATAGCGGAAGCACAGATACGCAGTATTTT.

The chain couples TRBV7-2 to TRBJ2-7; 7 bases line up with TRBD1. Germline values: CDR1 SGHTA, CDR2 FQGNSA. Unmatched junction bases numbered 6, after V lost 4 bases and J lost 0 bases. The CDR3 runs to 15 residues. This chain's CDR3 is CASSSGTESSYEQYF. The CDR3 bases are TGTGCCAGCAGCTCCGGGACAGAGAGCTCCTACGAGCAGTACTTC.